This entry is about one T cell receptor (beta chain). The sample belongs to a study of a mutant IDH1 vaccine in newly diagnosed glioma. Across the whole study: Patients under treatment included about 62% males and around 38% females and had a mean age of approximately 40 years.

Germline V lookup: CDR1 MNHNS, CDR2 SASEGT. V shed 2 bases and J 0 bases; nucleotides not matched to a gene: 6. The CDR3 totals 16 residues. Clones were sequenced by immunoSEQ multiplex PCR, and TCRdb holds only the in-frame ones, with some missing. Of some 95,000 clones listed, roughly 78% were seen once; the top ten hold around 7%. The time point denotes: baseline, week 1 (first vaccination visit). Treatment defined: pre-vaccination baseline after standard-of-care therapy. This rearrangement joins TRBV6-1 to TRBJ1-1, with 7 nucleotides matching TRBD1. The sequence was collected from a man aged 40-50 years with glioma. The sequenced sample was PBMCs, obtained from a glioma patient treated with radiotherapy, temozolomide or both. CDR3 in DNA: TGTGCCAGCAGTGAACGGGTCAGGGGGTTGAACACTGAAGCTTTCTTT. It encodes CASSERVRGLNTEAFF.